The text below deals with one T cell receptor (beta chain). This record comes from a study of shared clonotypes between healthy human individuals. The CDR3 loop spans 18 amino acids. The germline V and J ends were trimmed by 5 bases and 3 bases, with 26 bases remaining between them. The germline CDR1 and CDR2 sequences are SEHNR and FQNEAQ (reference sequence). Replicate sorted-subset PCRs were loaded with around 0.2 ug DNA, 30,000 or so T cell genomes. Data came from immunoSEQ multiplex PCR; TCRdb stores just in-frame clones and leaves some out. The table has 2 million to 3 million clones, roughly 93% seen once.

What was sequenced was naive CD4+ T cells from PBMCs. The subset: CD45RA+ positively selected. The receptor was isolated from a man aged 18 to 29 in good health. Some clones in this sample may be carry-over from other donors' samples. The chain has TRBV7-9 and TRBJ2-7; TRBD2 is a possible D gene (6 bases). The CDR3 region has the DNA TGTGCCAGCAGCCAATGGGCGGGGATTCGGGTACTTGGCTACGAGCAGTACTTC. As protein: CASSQWAGIRVLGYEQYF.